The clone carrying this T cell receptor (beta chain) appeared many times. The antigen is not known. This record comes from a study of cytomegalovirus exposure and HLA in healthy donors. General study points: Accurate HLA-A and HLA-B prediction from TCR beta sequences was reported for most subjects. In a later analysis, most CMV-associated TCR beta chains appeared HLA-restricted. Some V segments (TRBV6-2 and TRBV6-3 among them) were excluded as indistinguishable.

The V and J ends lost 4 bases and 5 bases respectively, with 15 bases between them. Germline-derived CDR1 and CDR2 are KGHSH and LQKENI. The CDR3 consists of 15 residues. 13 Jbeta primers and 60 Vbeta primers were used for the PCR. Assay used: immunoSEQ multiplex PCR; TCRdb lists only in-frame clones, some missing. This table has tens of thousands of clones, more than 70% appearing once. The sample was PBMCs. The origin of this receptor is a male donor in good health and CMV-seropositive. This rearrangement joins TRBV18 to TRBJ2-1; weak D call: TRBD2 (6 bases). The CDR3 DNA is TGTGCCAGCTCACGAGGGACTGCCCCGGACAATGAGCAGTTCTTC. Residues: CASSRGTAPDNEQFF.